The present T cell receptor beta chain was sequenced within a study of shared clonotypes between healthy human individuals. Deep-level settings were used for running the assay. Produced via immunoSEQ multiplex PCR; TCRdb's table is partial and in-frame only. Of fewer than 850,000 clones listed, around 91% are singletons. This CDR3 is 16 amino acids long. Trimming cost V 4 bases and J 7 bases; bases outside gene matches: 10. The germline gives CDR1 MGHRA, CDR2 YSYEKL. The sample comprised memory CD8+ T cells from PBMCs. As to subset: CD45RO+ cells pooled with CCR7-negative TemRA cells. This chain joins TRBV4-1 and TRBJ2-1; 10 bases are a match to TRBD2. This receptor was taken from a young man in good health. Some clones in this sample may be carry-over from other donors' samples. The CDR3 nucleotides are TGCGCCAGCAGCCCCCGACGGGAGCGGGAGGGTAATGAGCAGTTCTTC. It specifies CASSPRREREGNEQFF.